This TCR beta chain was retrieved from a study of blood T cell repertoires in COVID-19. Study details: Italy, Spain and the United States were the sources of the convalescent and acute COVID-19 samples. From T cells, B-cell-depleted T cells, or PBMCs came the material, which was cDNA or gDNA.

In the authors' methods: Using reference gene primer amplification, nucleated cell counts were estimated. Measured with immunoSEQ multiplex PCR; TCRdb has only the in-frame clones, and not every one. The DNA gave D and trimming, while V, J and clone size come from that table. The table records 70,000 or so clones, roughly 86% of them present only once. This CDR3 is built from 15 residues. The V gene's germline CDR1 is SGHRS and CDR2 YFSETQ. V lost 7 bases, J lost 7 bases, and 9 bases stayed unmatched. The clonotype originates from a woman between 45 and 65 years old with acute or convalescent COVID-19. Material for sequencing was peripheral blood. V is TRBV5-1 and J is TRBJ2-1; 12 bases are a match to TRBD2. CDR3 protein: CASVTTSGSVNEQFF. As DNA, the CDR3 is TGCGCCAGCGTAACGACTAGCGGGAGTGTGAATGAGCAGTTCTTC.